Listed below are T cell receptor beta chains from one sample, sequenced in a study of T-cell reconstitution after alpha-beta-depleted transplantation in children. TCRdb recomputed calls from the PCR reads with MiXCR, one row per CDR3 protein. The table has some 830,000 distinct CDR3 sequences, 15% to 20% seen once; the top ten hold approximately 5%. The sample here was PBMCs, mostly from graft donor cells, taken 360 days after TCRalphabeta/CD19-depleted stem cell transplant. These receptors were collected from a male patient aged 10-17 years who had a stem cell transplant for acute lymphoblastic leukemia, so the T cells may come from the graft donor. Each CDR3 is given with its conserved first and last residue. The D gene is left open where the match is weak. Only some rows state a clone size, as once, few, many or a class for expanded clones.

V: TRBV12-3/TRBV12-4
J: TRBJ1-4
size: few
D: -
DNA: TGTGCCAGCAGTTTTCTTACAGTAAGGGAAAAACTGTTTTTT
CDR3: CASSFLTVREKLFF

V: TRBV4-1
J: TRBJ2-7
size: -
D: TRBD1
DNA: TGCGCCAGCAGTATCGGCCGCCCGGGACAGGGAGGCCACGAGCAGTACTTC
CDR3: CASSIGRPGQGGHEQYF

V: TRBV29-1
J: TRBJ2-7
size: many
D: -
DNA: TGCAGCGTTGAAGATCGACAGCCCTACGAGCAGTACTTC
CDR3: CSVEDRQPYEQYF

V: TRBV7-6
J: TRBJ2-3
size: few
D: -
DNA: TGTGCCAGCAGCTCACGGGGGTTGGCACGCACAGATACGCAGTATTTT
CDR3: CASSSRGLARTDTQYF

V: TRBV29-1
J: TRBJ2-7
size: -
D: -
DNA: TGCAGCGTTGAGGTGGAGGCAGGCCGGACCTACGAGCAGTACTTC
CDR3: CSVEVEAGRTYEQYF

V: TRBV28
J: TRBJ2-3
size: -
D: TRBD2
DNA: TGTGCCAGCAGTTTTTTGGCGGGAGAGGGGACAGATACGCAGTATTTT
CDR3: CASSFLAGEGTDTQYF

V: TRBV18
J: TRBJ2-1
size: -
D: TRBD2
DNA: TGTGCCAGCTCAGCCGTTATCCTAGCGGGTTCCTACAATGAGCAGTTCTTC
CDR3: CASSAVILAGSYNEQFF

V: TRBV5-1
J: TRBJ1-2
size: few
D: TRBD1
DNA: TGCGCCAGCAGCCCGATCCGGGACAGGGGCCAGGGGGACTATGGCTACACCTTC
CDR3: CASSPIRDRGQGDYGYTF

V: TRBV27
J: TRBJ2-1
size: -
D: -
DNA: TGTGCCAGCAGTCCAGCGGGTAGATCCTACAATGAGCAGTTCTTC
CDR3: CASSPAGRSYNEQFF

V: TRBV15
J: TRBJ1-1
size: -
D: TRBD1
DNA: TGTGCCACCAGCAGAGATCGGACAGGGAGGGTTTTCTTT
CDR3: CATSRDRTGRVFF

V: TRBV13
J: TRBJ2-7
size: -
D: -
DNA: TGTGCCAGCAGCTTTCGACGAAGCTCCTACGAGCAGTACTTC
CDR3: CASSFRRSSYEQYF

V: TRBV20-1
J: TRBJ2-7
size: few
D: TRBD1
DNA: TGCAGTGCTCTTGGGACAGGGGCACACTACGAGCAGTACTTC
CDR3: CSALGTGAHYEQYF

V: TRBV20-1
J: TRBJ1-3
size: -
D: -
DNA: TGCAGTGCTACAGGGTCGGGAAACACCATATATTTT
CDR3: CSATGSGNTIYF

V: TRBV2
J: TRBJ2-1
size: -
D: TRBD2
DNA: TGTGCCAGCAGTGACGGGGTAAGCGGGACGGTCTACAATGAGCAGTTCTTC
CDR3: CASSDGVSGTVYNEQFF

V: TRBV7-9
J: TRBJ2-1
size: -
D: TRBD1
DNA: TGTGCCAGCAGCTCCGGACAGGACCCCAATGAGCAGTTCTTC
CDR3: CASSSGQDPNEQFF

V: TRBV20-1
J: TRBJ1-1
size: -
D: -
DNA: TGCAGTGCTAGGGCCCACGGGGACACTGAAGCTTTCTTT
CDR3: CSARAHGDTEAFF

V: TRBV20-1
J: TRBJ2-3
size: -
D: -
DNA: TGCAGTGCTAACCCCACCGGGGCCAACACAGATACGCAGTATTTT
CDR3: CSANPTGANTDTQYF

V: TRBV4-2
J: TRBJ2-1
size: few
D: TRBD2
DNA: TGTGCCAGCAGCCCCGACAGGCAGGACTTAGCGGGGAGTAGGGGCTCCTACAATGAGCAGTTCTTC
CDR3: CASSPDRQDLAGSRGSYNEQFF

V: TRBV5-1
J: TRBJ2-1
size: -
D: -
DNA: TGCGCCAGCAGCTTGGAGCCACTAGACAACTACAATGAGCAGTTCTTC
CDR3: CASSLEPLDNYNEQFF

V: TRBV20-1
J: TRBJ2-7
size: -
D: TRBD2
DNA: TGCAGTGCCGATAAAAGCGGGAGTAGCTACGAGCAGTACTTC
CDR3: CSADKSGSSYEQYF

V: TRBV4-2
J: TRBJ1-1
size: -
D: -
DNA: TGTGCCAGCAGCCAAGATCGAGCGAACACTGAAGCTTTCTTT
CDR3: CASSQDRANTEAFF

V: TRBV7-2
J: TRBJ2-7
size: -
D: -
DNA: TGTGCCAGCAGCTTACCCAACGAGCAGTACTTC
CDR3: CASSLPNEQYF

V: TRBV11-2
J: TRBJ1-2
size: -
D: TRBD1
DNA: TGTGCCAGCAGCTTAGAGGGACAGGGAGGCTATGGCTACACCTTC
CDR3: CASSLEGQGGYGYTF

V: TRBV27
J: TRBJ2-4
size: few
D: -
DNA: TGTGCCAGCGCCTCTCCGTCCGGGACACCGGGAAACATTCAGTACTTC
CDR3: CASASPSGTPGNIQYF

V: TRBV7-7
J: TRBJ2-3
size: few
D: -
DNA: TGTGCCAGCAGCCGGGACTCCCGAGGGCGGGATACGCAGTATTTT
CDR3: CASSRDSRGRDTQYF

V: TRBV6-5
J: TRBJ2-1
size: -
D: -
DNA: TGTGCCAGCAGTTACTCTGGGGGAGAAGGGTACAATGAGCAGTTCTTC
CDR3: CASSYSGGEGYNEQFF

V: TRBV4-1
J: TRBJ2-3
size: few
D: TRBD2
DNA: TGCGCCAGCAGCCAGGCATATAGCGGGAGGGCCGATACGCAGTATTTT
CDR3: CASSQAYSGRADTQYF

V: TRBV20-1
J: TRBJ2-1
size: -
D: TRBD2
DNA: TGCAGTGCTAGGCCAGGAGGGGCGGGAGCCCCCTACAATGAGCAGTTCTTC
CDR3: CSARPGGAGAPYNEQFF

V: TRBV5-6
J: TRBJ2-5
size: few
D: TRBD1
DNA: TGTGCCAGCAGCTTGGGGACAGGCCTTAGGGGGTACCAAGAGACCCAGTACTTC
CDR3: CASSLGTGLRGYQETQYF

V: TRBV20-1
J: TRBJ2-1
size: -
D: TRBD2
DNA: TGCAGTGCTAGAGACCCTCCCGGGACTAGCTCCTACAATGAGCAGTTCTTC
CDR3: CSARDPPGTSSYNEQFF

V: TRBV6-1
J: TRBJ1-5
size: few
D: -
DNA: TGTGCCAGCAGGGGAGTGAGCAATCAGCCCCAGCATTTT
CDR3: CASRGVSNQPQHF

V: TRBV12-3/TRBV12-4
J: TRBJ2-3
size: many
D: -
DNA: TGTGCCAGCAGTCGTACAGGGTTCCCAGATACGCAGTATTTT
CDR3: CASSRTGFPDTQYF

V: TRBV19
J: TRBJ2-1
size: -
D: TRBD2
DNA: TGTGCCAGTAGTACTCTAGCGGGAGAGATTAATGAGCAGTTCTTC
CDR3: CASSTLAGEINEQFF

V: TRBV30
J: TRBJ2-6
size: many
D: -
DNA: TGTGCCTGGAGTGTATACGGGACCTCTGGGGCCAACGTCCTGACTTTC
CDR3: CAWSVYGTSGANVLTF

V: TRBV2
J: TRBJ2-1
size: few
D: -
DNA: TGTGCCAGCAGGGAACAGGGCCTCCGAGGCAATGAGCAGTTCTTC
CDR3: CASREQGLRGNEQFF

V: TRBV2
J: TRBJ2-1
size: -
D: TRBD2
DNA: TGTGCCACCATTGGACCTAGCGGGAGGGCCTGGAGGATCGATGAGCAGTTCTTC
CDR3: CATIGPSGRAWRIDEQFF

V: TRBV9
J: TRBJ2-3
size: many
D: -
DNA: TGTGCCAGCAGTGTGCTGGGTACAGATACGCAGTATTTT
CDR3: CASSVLGTDTQYF

V: TRBV5-1
J: TRBJ2-5
size: few
D: TRBD2
DNA: TGCGCCAGCAGCCCGCGTTGGGCTAGCGGGCTCCTCGGAGAGACCCAGTACTTC
CDR3: CASSPRWASGLLGETQYF

V: TRBV11-2
J: TRBJ1-1
size: -
D: -
DNA: TGTGCCAGCAGCCTCCAGTTTACTGAAGCTTTCTTT
CDR3: CASSLQFTEAFF

V: TRBV4-1
J: TRBJ2-1
size: few
D: -
DNA: TGCGCCAGCAGCCAAGCCCCCGGTATAGTGGATGAGCAGTTCTTC
CDR3: CASSQAPGIVDEQFF

V: TRBV29-1
J: TRBJ2-7
size: few
D: -
DNA: TGCAGCGGTTGGGGGGCCTCCGGACCCTACGAGCAGTACTTC
CDR3: CSGWGASGPYEQYF

V: TRBV5-1
J: TRBJ2-1
size: few
D: TRBD1
DNA: TGCGCCAGCAGCTTGACAGGGGCTGAGCACAATGAGCAGTTCTTC
CDR3: CASSLTGAEHNEQFF

V: TRBV9
J: TRBJ2-7
size: -
D: TRBD2
DNA: TGTGCCAGCAGCGTATTAGCGGGAGAGTACGAGCAGTACTTC
CDR3: CASSVLAGEYEQYF

V: TRBV4-1
J: TRBJ2-2
size: -
D: -
DNA: TGCGCCAGCAGCCCCTCGGGATCAGGGACTTTGGAACCCGGGGAGCTGTTTTTT
CDR3: CASSPSGSGTLEPGELFF

V: TRBV7-2
J: TRBJ2-7
size: few
D: -
DNA: TGTGCCAGCAGCCCGGGACATTTCTACGAGCAGTACTTC
CDR3: CASSPGHFYEQYF

V: TRBV5-1
J: TRBJ2-7
size: many
D: -
DNA: TGCGCCAGCAGGTCGGCGGTCGTCAGAGGGGCAACCTACGAGCAGTACTTC
CDR3: CASRSAVVRGATYEQYF

V: TRBV4-2
J: TRBJ1-3
size: many
D: -
DNA: TGTGCGGCAGACTCTGGAAACACCATATATTTT
CDR3: CAADSGNTIYF

V: TRBV29-1
J: TRBJ2-4
size: many
D: -
DNA: TGCAGCGTGGCAGCGGCCAGGGCGGGCAAAAACATTCAGTACTTC
CDR3: CSVAAARAGKNIQYF

V: TRBV25-1
J: TRBJ2-1
size: many
D: TRBD2
DNA: TGTGCCAGCAGTCCTGGCGGGGGTGAGCAGTTCTTC
CDR3: CASSPGGGEQFF